The 22 T cell receptor beta chains given below trace back to one sample, sequenced in a study of CD8 T cells in Susac syndrome. Random hexamers were used to reverse transcribe the RNA input (about 0.45 to 1 ug). MiXCR, applied by TCRdb to the immunoSEQ multiplex PCR reads, yields one record per CDR3 protein. The sample consists of around 270,000 distinct CDR3 sequences, almost 85% of them appearing once. The sequenced sample was CD8+ T cells from PBMCs. The receptors originated from a human donor with multiple sclerosis.

The J gene is TRBJ1-2, the V gene TRBV27; maybe TRBD1 (5 bases). Trimming left V 0 bases short and J 2 bases short, with 19 bases between. Per the germline V gene, CDR1 is MNHEY and CDR2 is SMNVEV (reference sequence). The CDR3 length is 18 residues. The CDR3 protein is CASSLSAGQTRLNYGYTF. CDR3 sequence (DNA): TGTGCCAGCAGTTTATCCGCGGGGCAGACCCGCTTAAACTATGGCTACACCTTC.

CDR3 DNA sequence: TGCGCCAGTGGGGACAGGGAGACCTACGAGCAGTACTTC. Its translation is CASGDRETYEQYF. V and J are TRBV5-1 and TRBJ2-7, with TRBD1 identical over 9 bases. CDR1 is SGHRS and CDR2 is YFSETQ in the germline V gene. The CDR3 totals 13 residues. V gave up 8 bases and J gave up 2 bases; unmatched junction bases: 5.

A single count supports this clonotype. This chain joins TRBV27 and TRBJ2-1; D possibly uses TRBD1 or TRBD2 (5 bases each). V was clipped by 2 bases and J by 4 bases, with 15 bases between them. The germline gives CDR1 MNHEY, CDR2 SMNVEV (reference sequence). CDR3 length: 16 residues. The DNA for the CDR3 is TGTGCCAGCAGTTTAGTGGTCACTAGGGGTTACAATGAGCAGTTCTTC. Protein product: CASSLVVTRGYNEQFF.

This chain links TRBV6-2 or TRBV6-3 with TRBJ2-3, with D hard to call. The CDR3 length is 13 residues. Germline V lookup: CDR1 MNHEY, CDR2 SVGEGT. Trimming took 4 bases from V and 5 from J, leaving 10 bases between them. CDR3 DNA sequence: TGTGCCAGCAGTTGGACCACCCGAGATACGCAGTATTTT. The encoded protein is CASSWTTRDTQYF.

The sample holds a few counts of this clonotype. This chain joins TRBV6-1 and TRBJ2-2; 13 positions match TRBD2. With 4 bases clipped from V and 10 bases from J, the junction kept 15 bases outside the gene matches. The germline gives CDR1 MNHNS, CDR2 SASEGT. There are 18 residues in the CDR3. The CDR3 loop reads CASSVLPILAGGPVELFF. DNA of the CDR3: TGTGCCAGCAGTGTGCTGCCAATACTAGCGGGAGGGCCTGTGGAGCTGTTTTTT.

The V gene is TRBV30, the J gene TRBJ2-7, with D perhaps matching TRBD2 (6 bases). Germline CDR1 is GTSNPN and CDR2 is SVGIG (reference sequence). V was shortened by 0 bases and J by 3 bases, with 27 bases between the two germline ends. The CDR3 length is 19 residues. CDR3 protein: CAWSVLSLAPIVGIYEQYF. CDR3 sequence (DNA): TGTGCCTGGAGTGTATTGTCCCTAGCGCCTATAGTAGGGATCTACGAGCAGTACTTC.

Regarding this clonotype: Compared with germline, one end of the junction differs, possibly owing to a read error. J is TRBJ2-7 and V is TRBV7-9; 7 nucleotides match TRBD1. CDR3 length: 12 amino acids. Germline V gives CDR1 SEHNR, CDR2 FQNEAQ (reference sequence). The CDR3 nucleotides read TGTGCCAGCAGCTTTCAGGGGGAAGACTCTGACTTC. This codes for CASSFQGEDSDF.

The V call is TRBV6-5, the J call TRBJ2-2, with D hard to call. CDR1 MNHEY and CDR2 SVGAGI come from the germline V gene. The CDR3 covers 15 residues. V was cut by 2 bases and J by 0 bases, with 7 bases left in between. Here the CDR3 reads CASSYDTPNTGELFF. The CDR3 DNA is TGTGCCAGCAGTTACGACACACCGAACACCGGGGAGCTGTTTTTT.

This clonotype was found a few times. This chain connects TRBV5-4 to TRBJ1-1; D is unclear. This CDR3 has 11 residues. With 1 base removed from V and 4 bases from J, the gap between germline ends came to 2 bases. Germline lookup yields CDR1 SGHNT and CDR2 YYREEE (reference sequence). CDR3 protein: CASSLSTEAFF. CDR3 nucleotides: TGTGCCAGCAGCTTGTCCACTGAAGCTTTCTTT.

The chain recombines TRBV20-1 with TRBJ1-3; D is unresolved. The length of the CDR3 is 12 residues. Trimming pared 3 bases from V and 2 bases from J, leaving 5 bases between. The V gene's germline CDR1 is DFQATT and CDR2 SNEGSKA (reference sequence). The CDR3: CSASGPGNTIYF. The DNA of the CDR3 is TGCAGTGCTAGTGGCCCTGGAAACACCATATATTTT.

The V call is TRBV19, the J call TRBJ2-1; 8 bases are a match to TRBD2. Looked up from germline, CDR1 is LNHDA and CDR2 is SQIVND (reference sequence). Losses at the gene ends were 5 bases for V and 9 bases for J; bases not matched to a gene: 9. The CDR3 extends over 14 amino acids. In DNA form, the CDR3 reads TGTGCCAGTAGTTCGGGAGGGTTATGGGGTGAGCAGTTCTTC. Translating it yields CASSSGGLWGEQFF.

The rearrangement joins TRBV7-9 to TRBJ2-7; 9 bases are shared with TRBD1. CDR1 and CDR2 from the germline V gene are SEHNR and FQNEAQ (reference sequence). The junction had 7 bases not matched to a gene; V was cut back by 3 bases and J by 1 base. This CDR3 is 16 amino acids long. This CDR3 reads CASSFAGTGQSYEQYF. The CDR3 DNA follows: TGTGCCAGCAGCTTTGCCGGGACAGGGCAGTCCTACGAGCAGTACTTC.

The chain employs TRBV9 and TRBJ2-5, with a possible D match to TRBD1 (7 bases). Germline lookup yields CDR1 SGDLS and CDR2 YYNGEE. There are 15 residues in the CDR3. The V gene lost 2 bases and the J gene lost 4 bases, with 15 bases spanning the gap. CDR3 DNA sequence: TGTGCCAGCAGCGTCTCGAGGGGGCGGGGAGAGACCCAGTACTTC. This codes for CASSVSRGRGETQYF.

J is TRBJ2-3 and V is TRBV4-2, with 10 positions matching TRBD2. This CDR3 is built from 15 residues. The V and J ends lost 4 bases and 7 bases, in that order; junction bases with no gene match: 8. CDR1 LGHNA and CDR2 YNFKEQ come from the germline V gene. Here the CDR3 reads CASSLEREGVYTQYF. CDR3 nucleotide sequence: TGTGCCAGCAGCCTCGAGCGGGAGGGCGTGTATACGCAGTATTTT.

The J gene is TRBJ1-2, the V gene TRBV29-1, with 7 bases matching TRBD1. Germline CDR1 reads SQVTM; CDR2 reads ANQGSEA. After removal of 1 base from V and 6 bases from J, the junction contained 23 bases not matched to a gene. This CDR3 region has 19 residues. CDR3 coding DNA: TGCAGCGTTGAAGTCTTTAAACTCGGACAGGAACCGAGGGGCCATGGCTACACCTTC. It translates to CSVEVFKLGQEPRGHGYTF.

The chain joins TRBV5-6 to TRBJ2-5; 9 nucleotides line up with TRBD1. CDR1 is SGHDT, CDR2 YYEEEE, per germline. The CDR3 extends over 17 amino acids. The trim removed 3 bases at V and 6 bases at J, leaving 15 bases unmatched. CDR3 nucleotides: TGTGCCAGCAGCTCCTGGCCCGGACAGGGGCTGGTGAAGACCCAGTACTTC. As protein: CASSSWPGQGLVKTQYF.

The V gene is TRBV4-3, the J gene TRBJ2-7, with 10 bases aligning to TRBD2. Germline trimming cut 4 bases from V and 3 bases from J; bases unmatched to any gene: 6. This CDR3 has 15 amino acids. Germline CDR1 LGHNA, CDR2 YSLEER. CDR3 protein: CASSRELAGLYEQYF. CDR3 DNA: TGCGCCAGCAGCCGCGAACTAGCGGGACTCTACGAGCAGTACTTC.

The V call is TRBV28, the J call TRBJ2-1; TRBD1 or TRBD2 may be the D gene (5 bases each). The germline V gene encodes CDR1 MDHEN and CDR2 SYDVKM. The CDR3 covers 14 residues. The germline V and J ends were trimmed by 7 bases and 5 bases, with 15 bases remaining between them. The CDR3 protein is CASTPGLVDNEQFF. CDR3 nucleotides: TGTGCCAGCACCCCGGGGCTAGTAGACAATGAGCAGTTCTTC.

Only a few counts were recorded for this clonotype. This sequence joins TRBV13 and TRBJ2-5, with 12 nucleotides matching TRBD2. The CDR3 is 19 amino acids. Per germline, CDR1 PRHDT and CDR2 FYEKMQ (reference sequence). The ends lost 0 bases at V and 5 bases at J; junction bases unmatched: 13. The CDR3 is CASSLGLRLAGDNTETQYF. The CDR3 region has the DNA TGTGCCAGCAGCTTAGGCCTACGACTAGCGGGAGATAATACGGAGACCCAGTACTTC. Full variable domain (remainder filled in from reference TRBV13 and TRBJ2-5): AAGVIQSPRHLIKEKRETATLKCYPIPRHDTVYWYQQGPGQDPQFLISFYEKMQSDKGSIPDRFSAQQFSDYHSELNMSSLELGDSALYFCASSLGLRLAGDNTETQYFGPGTRLLVL.

The CDR3 DNA follows: TGTGCCAGCAGCGCGCCGTCCTACAATGAGCAGTTCTTC. It translates to CASSAPSYNEQFF. The rearrangement uses TRBV7-2 and TRBJ2-1; no reliable D call. From germline, CDR1 is SGHTA and CDR2 FQGNSA. V shed 5 bases and J shed 1 base, with 6 bases lying between them. The CDR3 has 13 amino acids.

This clonotype was observed a single time. The chain joins TRBV19 to TRBJ2-1; no clear D gene. The V gene's germline CDR1 is LNHDA and CDR2 SQIVND (reference sequence). Trimming removed 6 bases from V and 8 bases from J, with 14 bases in between. The CDR3 runs to 13 residues. The CDR3 reads CASSGRTADEQFF. In DNA form, the CDR3 reads TGTGCCAGTAGCGGACGCACGGCCGATGAGCAGTTCTTC.

V gene TRBV12-3 or TRBV12-4 combines with J gene TRBJ2-1; TRBD2 matches 11 bases. Losses at the gene ends were 6 bases for V and 8 bases for J; bases not matched to a gene: 15. The CDR3 consists of 17 residues. CDR3 in DNA: TGTGCCAGCAGCGGCGTGGTAGCGGGAGGGCCGTTCGATGAGCAGTTCTTC. Residues: CASSGVVAGGPFDEQFF.